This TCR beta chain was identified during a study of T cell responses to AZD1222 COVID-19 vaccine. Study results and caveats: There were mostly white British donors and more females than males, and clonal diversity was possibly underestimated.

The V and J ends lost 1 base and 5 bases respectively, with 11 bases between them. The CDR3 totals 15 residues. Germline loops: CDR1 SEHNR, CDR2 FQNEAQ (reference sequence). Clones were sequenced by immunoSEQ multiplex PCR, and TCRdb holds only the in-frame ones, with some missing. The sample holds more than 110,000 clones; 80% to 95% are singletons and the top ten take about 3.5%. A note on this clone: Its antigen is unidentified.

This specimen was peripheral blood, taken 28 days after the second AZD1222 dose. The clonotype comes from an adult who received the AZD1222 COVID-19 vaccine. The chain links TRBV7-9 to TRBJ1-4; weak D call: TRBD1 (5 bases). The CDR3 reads CASSLEGRGNEKLFF. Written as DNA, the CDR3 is TGTGCCAGCAGCTTAGAGGGACGGGGAAATGAAAAACTGTTTTTT.